These 24 T cell receptor beta chains were all obtained from the same sample, sequenced in a study of CD8+ T cells in alopecia areata. Treatment given: oral pan-JAK inhibitor, 5-10 mg twice daily. RNA, once extracted, was reverse transcribed into cDNA for use as the sequencing template. Produced via immunoSEQ multiplex PCR; TCRdb's table is partial and in-frame only. The sample holds approximately 210,000 clones, roughly 60% seen once. Here the sequenced sample was CD4+ T cells sorted from blood, taken at week 24, from a patient treated with tofacitinib. The receptors shown here come from a human donor with alopecia areata.

This clone showed up just a few times. The genes are TRBV30 and TRBJ1-1, with D perhaps matching TRBD1 (6 bases). Trimming removed 0 bases at V and 4 bases at J, with 18 bases between. Germline V CDR1 and CDR2: GTSNPN, SVGIG (reference sequence). This CDR3 has 16 residues. CDR3 in amino acids: CAWSVEGVIAGTEAFF. The CDR3 nucleotides are TGTGCCTGGAGTGTCGAGGGGGTGATCGCGGGCACTGAAGCTTTCTTT.

The genes are TRBV7-2 and TRBJ2-1; TRBD2 aligns across 12 bases. Germline V gives CDR1 SGHTA, CDR2 FQGNSA. The V and J ends lost 1 base and 7 bases, in that order; junction bases with no gene match: 5. The CDR3 totals 16 residues. The CDR3 bases are TGTGCCAGCAGCTTAGTAACTAGCGGGGGGAAAAATGAGCAGTTCTTC. It yields the protein CASSLVTSGGKNEQFF.

The chain employs TRBV19 and TRBJ1-2; TRBD1 matches 8 bases. The CDR3 loop spans 12 amino acids. Trimming removed 7 bases from V and 8 bases from J; junction bases left unmatched: 6. The germline V gene encodes CDR1 LNHDA and CDR2 SQIVND (reference sequence). This CDR3 is CASNQGAGGYTF. Here the CDR3 DNA reads TGTGCCAGTAACCAGGGGGCTGGGGGCTACACCTTC.

This clone was detected only a few times. This chain joins TRBV30 and TRBJ1-5, with D tentatively TRBD1 (5 bases). This CDR3 is built from 15 residues. The germline V gene encodes CDR1 GTSNPN and CDR2 SVGIG (reference sequence). V was shortened by 1 base and J by 3 bases, with 13 bases between the two germline ends. In DNA, the CDR3 is TGTGCCTGGAGTGAAGGGACGATGGACAATCAGCCCCAGCATTTT. It translates to CAWSEGTMDNQPQHF.

For this clone: At the DNA level, this CDR3 is encoded by other sequences in the same sample as well. The chain is built from TRBV5-1 and TRBJ1-5; D might be TRBD1 (6 bases). Trimming stripped 3 bases from V and 5 bases from J, with 15 bases between. The CDR3 length is 15 residues. Germline CDR1 reads SGHRS; CDR2 reads YFSETQ. The DNA of the CDR3 is TGCGCCAGCAGCTCTACAGGGAGTCGGGATCAGCCCCAGCATTTT. It is translated as CASSSTGSRDQPQHF.

V and J are TRBV2 and TRBJ1-1; perhaps TRBD1 as D (5 bases). V shed 8 bases and J shed 5 bases, with 12 bases lying between them. There are 12 residues in the CDR3. The germline CDR1 and CDR2 sequences are SNHLY and FYNNEI. The CDR3 DNA is TGTGCCAGCGGAGAGGGACTAACTGAAGCTTTCTTT. It specifies CASGEGLTEAFF.

The chain links TRBV7-6 to TRBJ2-7; 10 bases are shared with TRBD1. Germline trimming cut 1 base from V and 4 bases from J; bases unmatched to any gene: 1. Per the germline V gene, CDR1 is SGHVS and CDR2 is FNYEAQ. The CDR3 contains 14 residues. CDR3 DNA: TGTGCCAGCAGCTTAGGGGACAGGGGTTACGAGCAGTACTTC. Translated: CASSLGDRGYEQYF.

In DNA, the CDR3 is TGTGCCAGCAGTACGAACGGGGGCCACAATTGGGGCTACACCTTC. Translation: CASSTNGGHNWGYTF. The rearrangement links TRBV6-6 to TRBJ1-2, with TRBD1 as a possible D gene (6 bases). Between the trimmed V and J ends, which lost 5 bases and 8 bases, there was a span of 21 bases. Germline values: CDR1 MNHNY, CDR2 SVGAGI (reference sequence). This CDR3 contains 15 residues.

This clone was counted only a few times. This chain uses TRBV5-8 with TRBJ1-5; D is possibly TRBD1 (6 bases). This CDR3 comprises 15 residues. Looked up from germline, CDR1 is SGHTS and CDR2 is YDEGEE. V lost 6 bases and J 2 bases, leaving 15 bases between the germline ends. The CDR3 nucleotides are TGTGCCAGCACCTACACAGGGATGGGCAATCAGCCCCAGCATTTT. This translates into CASTYTGMGNQPQHF. Full variable domain (missing parts from reference TRBV5-8 and TRBJ1-5): EAGVTQSPTHLIKTRGQQATLRCSPISGHTSVYWYQQALGLGLQFLLWYDEGEERNRGNFPPRFSGRQFPNYSSELNVNALELEDSALYLCASTYTGMGNQPQHFGDGTRLSIL.

V usage is TRBV5-6 and J usage is TRBJ2-3, with TRBD2 matching over 9 bases. V lost 3 bases, J lost 0 bases, and 14 bases stayed unmatched. Germline assignment: CDR1 SGHDT and CDR2 YYEEEE. The CDR3 totals 19 residues. Written as DNA, the CDR3 is TGTGCCAGCAGCTATGCGGGGGGGGTCCCGACCATGAGCACAGATACGCAGTATTTT. Its translation is CASSYAGGVPTMSTDTQYF.

The chain is built from TRBV2 and TRBJ1-4; D not certain. Germline assignment: CDR1 SNHLY and CDR2 FYNNEI. The V gene lost 1 base and the J gene lost 8 bases, with 2 bases spanning the gap. This CDR3 has 11 amino acids. The CDR3: CASSEGEKLFF. The CDR3 nucleotides are TGTGCCAGCAGTGAAGGGGAAAAACTGTTTTTT.

This clone was counted a single time. A read error may account for a junction end that differs from germline. This sequence joins TRBV25-1 and TRBJ2-5; D remains ambiguous. CDR1 and CDR2 (germline): MGHDK, SYGVNS. CDR3 length equals 12 residues. The CDR3, as DNA: TGTGCCAGCACCTCCCACCAGGAGACCCAGTACTTC. Translated: CASTSHQETQYF.

The V and J genes are TRBV30 and TRBJ1-1; unclear D gene. The germline CDR1 and CDR2 sequences are GTSNPN and SVGIG (reference sequence). CDR3 length equals 15 residues. Trimming shortened V by 1 base and J by 0 bases, and 12 bases separated the two germline ends. The CDR3 coding sequence is TGTGCCTGGAGTGGAGCTCAACCTTTGAACACTGAAGCTTTCTTT. Its translation is CAWSGAQPLNTEAFF.

This clone was seen only once. The CDR3 sequence: CAWSSQARYNEQFF. CDR3 DNA: TGTGCCTGGAGTTCCCAGGCTCGGTACAATGAGCAGTTCTTC. This rearrangement joins TRBV30 to TRBJ2-1; the D is unclear. The germline CDR1 and CDR2 sequences are GTSNPN and SVGIG (reference sequence). V was trimmed by 2 bases and J by 4 bases, leaving 12 bases between them. The CDR3 length is 14 residues.

There are a few counts of this clone. The rearrangement joins TRBV11-2 to TRBJ2-1; D is possibly TRBD1 or TRBD2 (5 bases each). Germline CDR1 SGHAT, CDR2 FQNNGV. This CDR3 spans 15 amino acids. V lost 7 bases to trimming and J lost 5 bases, with 18 bases between them. The CDR3 loop is CASTWGRQTNNEQFF. Written as DNA, the CDR3 is TGTGCCAGCACCTGGGGGAGACAGACCAACAATGAGCAGTTCTTC.

The chain is built from TRBV12-5 and TRBJ1-1; the match to TRBD1 covers 8 bases. J gave up 5 bases and V 0 bases, and 8 bases lay outside the gene matches. Germline V gives CDR1 LGHNT, CDR2 FRNRAP. The CDR3 is made up of 16 amino acids. CDR3 DNA sequence: TGTGCTAGTGGTTTGGTAGTTAAACAGGGGGATACTGAAGCTTTCTTT. This sequence encodes CASGLVVKQGDTEAFF.

The chain joins TRBV13 to TRBJ1-2; no clear D gene. The CDR3 has 12 amino acids. V dropped 1 base and J dropped 7 bases, with 7 bases sitting between them. CDR1 and CDR2 from the germline V gene are PRHDT and FYEKMQ (reference sequence). CDR3 region: CASSLVRSGYTF. The CDR3 DNA follows: TGTGCCAGCAGCTTAGTGCGGAGTGGCTACACCTTC.

As for this clone: The sample has other DNA sequences that encode this CDR3 too. The chain links TRBV5-1 to TRBJ2-7; D not certain. Trimming cost V 0 bases and J 3 bases, with 4 bases left between them. Germline CDR1 reads SGHRS; CDR2 reads YFSETQ. This CDR3 has 12 residues. This CDR3 is CASSLVGYEQYF. DNA for the CDR3: TGCGCCAGCAGCTTGGTAGGCTACGAGCAGTACTTC.

The V call is TRBV15, the J call TRBJ1-6; D unclear. There are 14 residues in the CDR3. CDR1 and CDR2 from the germline V gene are LNHNV and YYDKDF (reference sequence). V lost 0 bases and J 12 bases, leaving 12 bases between the germline ends. The CDR3 coding sequence is TGTGCCACCAGCAGAGATCGTGACGTGGGACCCCTCCACTTT. It is translated as CATSRDRDVGPLHF.

This clone was seen only a few times. V gene TRBV11-2 combines with J gene TRBJ2-2; D unresolved. CDR1 and CDR2 (germline): SGHAT, FQNNGV. V lost 4 bases and J lost 7, with 13 bases in between. The CDR3 extends over 14 amino acids. The CDR3 here is CASSSSRLVGELFF. CDR3 coding DNA: TGTGCCAGCAGCTCCAGCCGGCTTGTCGGGGAGCTGTTTTTT.

The chain recombines TRBV30 with TRBJ2-7, with TRBD1 matching over 7 bases. The V gene end was trimmed by 0 bases and the J gene end by 3 bases; junction bases not matched to a gene: 8. Germline V CDR1 and CDR2: GTSNPN, SVGIG (reference sequence). This CDR3 is built from 15 residues. The CDR3 sequence: CAWSVGLQGLYEQYF. The CDR3 DNA sequence: TGTGCCTGGAGTGTAGGCCTACAGGGGCTCTACGAGCAGTACTTC. Combining the CDR3 with reference TRBV30 and TRBJ2-7 gives the whole variable domain SQTIHQWPATLVQPVGSPLSLECTVEGTSNPNLYWYRQAAGRGLQLLFYSVGIGQISSEVPQNLSASRPQDRQFILSSKKLLLSDSGFYLCAWSVGLQGLYEQYFGPGTRLTVT.

The chain employs TRBV9 and TRBJ2-3; the D gene is possibly TRBD1 (5 bases). V gave up 2 bases and J gave up 0 bases, with 7 bases separating them. Germline V CDR1 and CDR2: SGDLS, YYNGEE. CDR3 length: 14 residues. The CDR3 nucleotides are TGTGCCAGCAGCGTTAGGGGAAGCACAGATACGCAGTATTTT. Protein: CASSVRGSTDTQYF.

This sequence joins TRBV7-2 and TRBJ1-6, with 9 bases matching TRBD1. The CDR3 loop spans 14 amino acids. The germline V gene has CDR1 SGHTA and CDR2 FQGNSA. The trim removed 4 bases at V and 10 bases at J, leaving 5 bases unmatched. CDR3 nucleotide sequence: TGTGCCAGCAGCTGGGGACAGGGTAGCTCACCCCTCCACTTT. This gives the protein CASSWGQGSSPLHF.

The rearrangement links TRBV14 to TRBJ2-3; a possible D gene is TRBD1 (6 bases). The CDR3 is 15 residues long. Trimming stripped 1 base from V and 6 bases from J, with 14 bases between. Germline V gives CDR1 SGHDN, CDR2 FVKESK. The CDR3 bases are TGTGCCAGCAGCCAAGTTCAGGGGTTCGGTGATACGCAGTATTTT. This sequence encodes CASSQVQGFGDTQYF.